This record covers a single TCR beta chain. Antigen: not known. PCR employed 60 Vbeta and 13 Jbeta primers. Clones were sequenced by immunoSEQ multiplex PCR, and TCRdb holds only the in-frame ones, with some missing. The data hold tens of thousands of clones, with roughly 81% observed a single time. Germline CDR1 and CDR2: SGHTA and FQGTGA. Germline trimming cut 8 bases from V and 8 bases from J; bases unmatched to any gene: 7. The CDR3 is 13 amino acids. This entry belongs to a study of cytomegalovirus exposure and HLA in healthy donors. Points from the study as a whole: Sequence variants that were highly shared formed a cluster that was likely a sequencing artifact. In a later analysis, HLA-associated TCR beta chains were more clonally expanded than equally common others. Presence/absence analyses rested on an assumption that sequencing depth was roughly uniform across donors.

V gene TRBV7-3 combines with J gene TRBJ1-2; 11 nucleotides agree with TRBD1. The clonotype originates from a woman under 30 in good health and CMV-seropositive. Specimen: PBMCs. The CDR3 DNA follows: TGTGCCAGCGGGACAGGGGGGTTAGGAGGCTACACCTTC. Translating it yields CASGTGGLGGYTF.